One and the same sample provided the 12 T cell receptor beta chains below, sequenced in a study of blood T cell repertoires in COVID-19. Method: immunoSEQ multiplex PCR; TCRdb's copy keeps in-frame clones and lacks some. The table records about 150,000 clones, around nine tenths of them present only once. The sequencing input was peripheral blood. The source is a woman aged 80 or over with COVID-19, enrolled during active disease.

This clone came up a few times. The chain's CDR3 is CASSHPRDKIISGNTIYF. The CDR3 nucleotides are TGTGCCAGCAGCCATCCCCGGGACAAAATCATCTCTGGAAACACCATATATTTT. This rearrangement joins TRBV4-2 to TRBJ1-3; weak D call: TRBD1 (6 bases). Trimming stripped 3 bases from V and 0 bases from J, with 18 bases between. Germline CDR1 is LGHNA and CDR2 is YNFKEQ. There are 18 residues in the CDR3.

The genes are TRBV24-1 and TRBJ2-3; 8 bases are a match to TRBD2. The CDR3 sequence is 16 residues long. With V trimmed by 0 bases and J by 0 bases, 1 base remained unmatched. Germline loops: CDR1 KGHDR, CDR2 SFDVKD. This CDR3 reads CATSDLVAGSTDTQYF. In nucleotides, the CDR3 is TGTGCCACCAGTGATTTGGTAGCGGGGAGCACAGATACGCAGTATTTT.

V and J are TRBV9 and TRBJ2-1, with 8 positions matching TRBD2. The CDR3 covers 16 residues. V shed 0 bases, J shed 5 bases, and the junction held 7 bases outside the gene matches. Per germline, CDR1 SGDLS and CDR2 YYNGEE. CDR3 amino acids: CASSVGALAGNNEQFF. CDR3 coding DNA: TGTGCCAGCAGCGTAGGGGCATTAGCGGGGAACAATGAGCAGTTCTTC.

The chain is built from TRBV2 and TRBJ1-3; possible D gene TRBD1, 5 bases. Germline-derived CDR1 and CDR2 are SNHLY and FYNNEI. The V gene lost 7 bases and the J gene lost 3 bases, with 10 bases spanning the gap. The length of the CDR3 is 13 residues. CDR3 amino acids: CASTREFGNTIYF. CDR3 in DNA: TGTGCCAGCACCAGGGAATTTGGAAACACCATATATTTT.

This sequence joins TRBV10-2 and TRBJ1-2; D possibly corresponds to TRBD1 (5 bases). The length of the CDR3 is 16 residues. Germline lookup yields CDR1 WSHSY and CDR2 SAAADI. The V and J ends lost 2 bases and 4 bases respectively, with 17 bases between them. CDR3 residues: CASSEPTRGFSYGYTF. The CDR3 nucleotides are TGCGCCAGCAGTGAGCCGACTAGGGGTTTCTCCTATGGCTACACCTTC.

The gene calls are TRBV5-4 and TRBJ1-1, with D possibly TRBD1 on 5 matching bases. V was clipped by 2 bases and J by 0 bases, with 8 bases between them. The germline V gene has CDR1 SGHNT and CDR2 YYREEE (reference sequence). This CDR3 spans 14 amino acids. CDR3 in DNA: TGTGCCAGCAGCTTTCAGGGTCTGAACACTGAAGCTTTCTTT. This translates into CASSFQGLNTEAFF. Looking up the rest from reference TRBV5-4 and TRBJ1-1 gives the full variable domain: ETGVTQSPTHLIKTRGQQVTLRCSSQSGHNTVSWYQQALGQGPQFIFQYYREEENGRGNFPPRFSGLQFPNYSSELNVNALELDDSALYLCASSFQGLNTEAFFGQGTRLTVV.

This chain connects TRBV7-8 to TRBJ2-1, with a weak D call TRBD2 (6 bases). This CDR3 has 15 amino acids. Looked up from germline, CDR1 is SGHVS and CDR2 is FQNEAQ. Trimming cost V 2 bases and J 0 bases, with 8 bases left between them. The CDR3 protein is CASSLYGSSYNEQFF. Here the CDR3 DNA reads TGTGCCAGCAGCTTATACGGGAGCTCCTACAATGAGCAGTTCTTC.

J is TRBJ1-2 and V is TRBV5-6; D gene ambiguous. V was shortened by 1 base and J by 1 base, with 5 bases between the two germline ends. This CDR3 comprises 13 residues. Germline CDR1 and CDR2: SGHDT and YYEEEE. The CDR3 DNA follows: TGTGCCAGCAGCTTGACTGTTAACTATGGCTACACCTTC. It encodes CASSLTVNYGYTF.

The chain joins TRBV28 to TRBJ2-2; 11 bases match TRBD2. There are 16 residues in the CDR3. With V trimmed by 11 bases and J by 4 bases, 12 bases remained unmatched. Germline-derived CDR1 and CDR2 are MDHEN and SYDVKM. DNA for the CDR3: TGTGCCTCTTACCCCGGACTAGCGGGCCGCACCGGGGAGCTGTTTTTT. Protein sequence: CASYPGLAGRTGELFF. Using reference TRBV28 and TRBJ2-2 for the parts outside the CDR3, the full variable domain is DVKVTQSSRYLVKRTGEKVFLECVQDMDHENMFWYRQDPGLGLRLIYFSYDVKMKEKGDIPEGYSVSREKKERFSLILESASTNQTSMYLCASYPGLAGRTGELFFGEGSRLTVL.

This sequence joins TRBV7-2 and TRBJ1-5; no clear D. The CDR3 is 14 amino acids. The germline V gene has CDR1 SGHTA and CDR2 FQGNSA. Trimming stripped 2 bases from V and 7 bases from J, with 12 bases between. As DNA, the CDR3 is TGTGCCAGCAGCTTAACGACTGTCGGGCAGCCCCAGCATTTT. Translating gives CASSLTTVGQPQHF. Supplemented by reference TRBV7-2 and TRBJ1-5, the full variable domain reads GAGVSQSPSNKVTEKGKDVELRCDPISGHTALYWYRQSLGQGLEFLIYFQGNSAPDKSGLPSDRFSAERTGGSVSTLTIQRTQQEDSAVYLCASSLTTVGQPQHFGDGTRLSIL.

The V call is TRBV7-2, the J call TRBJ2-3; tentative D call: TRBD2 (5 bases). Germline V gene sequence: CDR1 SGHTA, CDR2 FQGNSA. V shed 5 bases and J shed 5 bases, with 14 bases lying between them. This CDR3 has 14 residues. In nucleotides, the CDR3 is TGTGCCAGCAGCCCAGGACTCCCCGGAGATACGCAGTATTTT. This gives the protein CASSPGLPGDTQYF.

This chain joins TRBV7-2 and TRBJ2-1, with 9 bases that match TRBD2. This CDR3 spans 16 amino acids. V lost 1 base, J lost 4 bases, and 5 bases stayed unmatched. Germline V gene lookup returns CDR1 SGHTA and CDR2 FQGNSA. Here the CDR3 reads CASSLVFSGSYNEQFF. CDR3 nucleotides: TGTGCCAGCAGCTTAGTCTTTAGCGGGAGTTACAATGAGCAGTTCTTC.